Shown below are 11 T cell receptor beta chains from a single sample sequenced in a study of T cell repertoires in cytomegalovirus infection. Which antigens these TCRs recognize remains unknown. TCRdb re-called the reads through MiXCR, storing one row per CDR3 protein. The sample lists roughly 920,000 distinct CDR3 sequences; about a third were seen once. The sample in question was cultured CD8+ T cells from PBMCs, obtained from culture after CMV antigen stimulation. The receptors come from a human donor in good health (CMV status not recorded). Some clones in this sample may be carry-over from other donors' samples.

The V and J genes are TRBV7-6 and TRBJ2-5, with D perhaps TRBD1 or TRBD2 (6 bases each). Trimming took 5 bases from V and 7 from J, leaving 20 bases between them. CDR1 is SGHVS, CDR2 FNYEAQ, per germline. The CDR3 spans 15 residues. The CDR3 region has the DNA TGTGCCAGCAGCCCCGGGACCTTCGGAGGGGGGACCCAGTACTTC. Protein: CASSPGTFGGGTQYF.

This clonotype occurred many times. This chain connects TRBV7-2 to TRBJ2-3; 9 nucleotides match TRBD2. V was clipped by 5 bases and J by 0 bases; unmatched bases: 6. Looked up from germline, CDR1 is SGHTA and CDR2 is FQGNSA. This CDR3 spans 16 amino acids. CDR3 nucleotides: TGTGCCAGCAGCCAAGGGACTAGCCCTAGCACAGATACGCAGTATTTT. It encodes CASSQGTSPSTDTQYF.

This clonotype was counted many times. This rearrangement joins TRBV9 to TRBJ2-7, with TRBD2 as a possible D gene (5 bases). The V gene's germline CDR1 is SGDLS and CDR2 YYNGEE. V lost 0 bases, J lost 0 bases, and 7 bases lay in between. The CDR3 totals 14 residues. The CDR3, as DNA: TGTGCCAGCAGCGTAGAGGGAGACTCCTACGAGCAGTACTTC. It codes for CASSVEGDSYEQYF.

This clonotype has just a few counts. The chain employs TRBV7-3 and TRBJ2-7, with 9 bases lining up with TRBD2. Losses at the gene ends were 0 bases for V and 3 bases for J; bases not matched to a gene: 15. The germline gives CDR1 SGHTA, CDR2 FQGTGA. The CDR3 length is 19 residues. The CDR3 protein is CASSLTFRDTGLAYYEQYV. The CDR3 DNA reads TGTGCCAGCAGCTTAACGTTCCGGGACACGGGACTAGCTTACTACGAGCAGTACGTC.

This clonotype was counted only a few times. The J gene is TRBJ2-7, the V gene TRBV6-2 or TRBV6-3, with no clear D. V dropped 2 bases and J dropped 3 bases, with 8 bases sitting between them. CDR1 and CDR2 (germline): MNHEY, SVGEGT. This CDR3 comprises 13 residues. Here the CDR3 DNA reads TGTGCCAGCAGTTACGAGGTGAACTACGAGCAGTACGTC. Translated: CASSYEVNYEQYV.

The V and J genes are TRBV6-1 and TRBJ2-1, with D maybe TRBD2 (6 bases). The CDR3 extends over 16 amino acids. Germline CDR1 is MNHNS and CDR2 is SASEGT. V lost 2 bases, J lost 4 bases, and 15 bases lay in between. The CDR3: CASSEWLSGEYNEQFF. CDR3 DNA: TGTGCCAGCAGTGAATGGCTTAGCGGAGAATACAATGAGCAGTTCTTC.

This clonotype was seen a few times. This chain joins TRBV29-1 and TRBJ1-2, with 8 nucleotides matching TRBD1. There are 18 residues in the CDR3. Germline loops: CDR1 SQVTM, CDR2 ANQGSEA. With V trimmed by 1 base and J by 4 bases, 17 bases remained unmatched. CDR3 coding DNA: TGCAGCGTTGAAGGCGGCCTGGGAGGAGGACAGGGTTTCTATGGCTACACCTTC. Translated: CSVEGGLGGGQGFYGYTF.

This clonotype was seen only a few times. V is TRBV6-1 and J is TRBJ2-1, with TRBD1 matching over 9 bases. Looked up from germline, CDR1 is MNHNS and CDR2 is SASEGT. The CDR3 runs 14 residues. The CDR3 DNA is TGTGTGGTTTTGGGGGACAGGGTCCAAAATGAGCAGTTCTTC. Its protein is CVVLGDRVQNEQFF.

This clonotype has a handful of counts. CDR3 sequence: CAIMAGSNTGELFF. The CDR3 coding sequence is TGTGCCATCATGGCAGGGTCGAACACCGGGGAGCTGTTTTTT. The chain joins TRBV10-3 to TRBJ2-2, with D tentatively TRBD1 (5 bases). This CDR3 comprises 14 residues. V lost 7 bases to trimming and J lost 0 bases, with 9 bases between them. Germline lookup yields CDR1 ENHRY and CDR2 SYGVKD.

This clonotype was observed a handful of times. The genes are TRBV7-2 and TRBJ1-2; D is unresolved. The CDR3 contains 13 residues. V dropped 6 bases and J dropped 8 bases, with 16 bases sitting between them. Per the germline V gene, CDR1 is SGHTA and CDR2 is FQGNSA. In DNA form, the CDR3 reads TGTGCCAGCAGTTACTTGGCCTACCCCGGCTACACCTTC. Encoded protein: CASSYLAYPGYTF.

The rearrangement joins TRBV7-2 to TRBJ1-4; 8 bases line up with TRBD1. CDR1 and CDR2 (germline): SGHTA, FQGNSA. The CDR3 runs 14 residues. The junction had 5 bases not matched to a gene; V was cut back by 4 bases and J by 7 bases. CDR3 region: CASSSGQGGEKLFF. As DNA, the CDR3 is TGTGCCAGCAGCTCCGGACAGGGAGGTGAAAAACTGTTTTTT. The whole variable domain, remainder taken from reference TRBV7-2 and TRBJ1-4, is GAGVSQSPSNKVTEKGKDVELRCDPISGHTALYWYRQSLGQGLEFLIYFQGNSAPDKSGLPSDRFSAERTGGSVSTLTIQRTQQEDSAVYLCASSSGQGGEKLFFGSGTQLSVL.